A selection of T cell receptor beta chains follows, all from one sample in a study of glioma-infiltrating T cells. Using its own MiXCR run on the multiplex PCR reads, TCRdb lists one record per CDR3 protein. The data show about 180,000 distinct CDR3 sequences, around 40% seen once. The specimen sequenced was glioma tissue, nonneoplastic brain tissue, or PBMCs (not recorded which). All receptors derive from a human donor with low-grade glioma or glioblastoma, undergoing nonglioma brain surgery, or in good health (not recorded which). Both conserved end residues are part of each CDR3. A D gene is named only where the DNA matches it firmly.

TRBD2,TRBV5-1,CASSLAFLEGGDEQFF
-,TRBV20-1,CSAIPAGTPYEQYF
-,TRBV20-1,CSARRTENTEAFF
TRBD1,TRBV6-8,CASSYSRGGTGELFF
-,TRBV5-8,CASSYRAGVGTDTQYF
TRBD2,TRBV12-3/TRBV12-4,CASTETSGISEQFF
TRBD2,TRBV30,CAWSWGGFEQYF
-,TRBV28,CASSFGSSSDTQYF
TRBD2,TRBV28,CASSYSPGTLVSGKGFEQFF
-,TRBV28,CARSLGGISLEAFF
-,TRBV12-3/TRBV12-4,CASSAGYETQYF
-,TRBV2,CASSDRVETQYF
TRBD2,TRBV5-4,CASSWGLAGNNEQFF
TRBD2,TRBV12-3/TRBV12-4,CASSRLTSGITDTQYF
TRBD2,TRBV28,CAVLSGRALNAHEQFF